Listed below are T cell receptor beta chains from one sample, sequenced in a study of cytomegalovirus exposure and HLA in healthy donors. The table came from immunoSEQ multiplex PCR; TCRdb's copy has only in-frame clones and leaves some out. Of about 130,000 clones in the sample, approximately 80% were seen once. Sequences were obtained from PBMCs. The receptors were sampled from a woman under 30 in good health and CMV-seropositive. Both conserved end residues are part of each CDR3. The D gene is left open where the match is weak. Rows give clone size only sometimes, using once, few, many, or a class for an expanded clone.

16 | TRBD2 | TRBJ2-1 | . | TRBV2 | CASSEMERGPYNEQFF | TGTGCCAGCAGTGAAATGGAGCGGGGGCCCTACAATGAGCAGTTCTTC
16 | TRBD2 | TRBJ2-5 | . | TRBV5-4 | CASSLGASGGQETQYF | TGTGCCAGCAGCTTGGGGGCTAGCGGGGGGCAAGAGACCCAGTACTTC
13 | . | TRBJ1-2 | . | TRBV5-4 | CASRLTENYGYTF | TGTGCCAGCAGGCTGACAGAGAACTATGGCTACACCTTC
13 | . | TRBJ1-1 | . | TRBV28 | CASYRLLNTEAFF | TGTGCCAGCTACAGGCTGCTTAACACTGAAGCTTTCTTT
17 | TRBD1 | TRBJ1-3 | . | TRBV9 | CASSDPVTGRSGNTIYF | TGTGCCAGCAGCGATCCAGTGACAGGGAGGTCTGGAAACACCATATATTTT
19 | TRBD2 | TRBJ2-7 | . | TRBV11-2 | CASSLDRWASGDDSYEQYF | TGTGCCAGCAGCTTAGATCGATGGGCTAGCGGGGACGACTCCTACGAGCAGTACTTC
15 | TRBD1 | TRBJ1-1 | once | TRBV5-8 | CASSLGDREDTEAFF | TGTGCCAGCAGCTTGGGCGACAGGGAGGACACTGAAGCTTTCTTT
13 | . | TRBJ1-2 | . | TRBV7-9 | CSSSPGGDYGYTF | TGTTCCAGCAGTCCGGGGGGGGACTATGGCTACACCTTC
14 | . | TRBJ1-3 | . | TRBV6-6 | CASSLTTGGNTIYF | TGTGCCAGCAGTTTGACGACGGGAGGAAACACCATATATTTT
19 | . | TRBJ2-3 | once | TRBV5-1 | CASSLARGAGGSQTDTQYF | TGCGCCAGCAGCTTGGCCAGGGGGGCGGGGGGCTCCCAGACAGATACGCAGTATTTT
16 | TRBD2 | TRBJ2-2 | . | TRBV5-4 | CASSLGAGGNTGELFF | TGTGCCAGCAGCTTGGGGGCGGGGGGGAACACCGGGGAGCTGTTTTTT
16 | . | TRBJ1-1 | . | TRBV5-6 | CASSLDLGGGNTEAFF | TGTGCCAGCAGCTTGGATCTAGGTGGAGGGAACACTGAAGCTTTCTTT
12 | TRBD1 | TRBJ2-5 | . | TRBV10-2 | CARQGGQETQYF | TGCGCCAGACAGGGGGGCCAAGAGACCCAGTACTTC
11 | . | TRBJ1-1 | few | TRBV6-6 | CASTRGTEAFF | TGTGCCAGCACCCGCGGCACTGAAGCTTTCTTT
15 | TRBD1 | TRBJ1-1 | . | TRBV7-9 | CASSLLQGSSTEAFF | TGTGCCAGCAGCCTCCTACAGGGGTCGAGCACTGAAGCTTTCTTT
15 | TRBD1 | TRBJ1-6 | . | TRBV2 | CASTQQGSYNSPLHF | TGTGCCAGCACCCAACAGGGGTCCTATAATTCACCCCTCCACTTT
14 | . | TRBJ1-5 | . | TRBV7-6 | CASSSGGYNQPQHF | TGTGCCAGCAGCTCAGGAGGGTACAATCAGCCCCAGCATTTT
12 | . | TRBJ2-7 | . | TRBV2 | CASSDRAYEQYF | TGTGCCAGCAGTGACAGGGCCTACGAGCAGTACTTC
16 | TRBD1 | TRBJ2-1 | . | TRBV4-1 | CASRVPGQGAMHEQFF | TGCGCCAGCCGAGTTCCTGGGCAGGGGGCGATGCATGAGCAGTTCTTC
15 | TRBD1 | TRBJ2-7 | once | TRBV29-1 | CSVDKLGQGAGEQYF | TGCAGCGTTGATAAGTTGGGACAGGGGGCGGGTGAGCAGTACTTC
12 | TRBD1 | TRBJ2-3 | . | TRBV11-2 | CASQKGQGRLYF | TGTGCCAGTCAAAAAGGACAGGGAAGATTGTATTTT
16 | TRBD1 | TRBJ1-6 | . | TRBV5-6 | CASFLSRDRINSPLHF | TGTGCCAGCTTCCTTAGTCGGGACAGGATTAATTCACCCCTCCACTTT
14 | TRBD1 | TRBJ1-1 | . | TRBV30 | CAWAGDSMNTEAFF | TGTGCCTGGGCCGGGGACAGCATGAACACTGAAGCTTTCTTT
13 | TRBD1 | TRBJ2-5 | . | TRBV30 | CAWRTGGQETQYF | TGTGCCTGGAGGACAGGGGGCCAAGAGACCCAGTACTTC
18 | . | TRBJ1-3 | . | TRBV5-1 | CASSPGTHELFSGNTIYF | TGCGCCAGCAGCCCCGGGACACATGAACTTTTCTCTGGAAACACCATATATTTT
15 | TRBD1 | TRBJ1-6 | . | TRBV5-1 | CASSPGTGGFSPLHF | TGCGCCAGCAGCCCCGGGACAGGGGGCTTTTCACCCCTCCACTTT
15 | TRBD2 | TRBJ2-3 | . | TRBV28 | CASSRRGGDTDTQYF | TGTGCCAGCAGTCGTCGCGGGGGGGACACAGATACGCAGTATTTT
15 | TRBD1 | TRBJ1-5 | . | TRBV28 | CASSFGRGLDQPQHF | TGTGCCAGCAGTTTCGGCAGGGGGCTGGATCAGCCCCAGCATTTT
17 | . | TRBJ2-1 | . | TRBV7-9 | CASSLPKGLSLFNEQFF | TGTGCCAGCAGCTTACCCAAGGGACTCTCCCTTTTCAATGAGCAGTTCTTC
15 | TRBD2 | TRBJ2-1 | . | TRBV27 | CASSRLAQGYNEQFF | TGTGCCAGCAGTCGACTAGCGCAGGGCTACAATGAGCAGTTCTTC
14 | TRBD2 | TRBJ2-7 | . | TRBV7-2 | CASSFGGAMAEQYF | TGTGCCAGCAGCTTCGGGGGGGCCATGGCCGAGCAGTACTTC
11 | . | TRBJ2-5 | once | TRBV10-3 | CAIREQETQYF | TGTGCCATCCGGGAACAAGAGACCCAGTACTTC
15 | TRBD2 | TRBJ2-3 | . | TRBV5-1 | CASGSGGAKGDTQYF | TGCGCCTCCGGTAGCGGGGGGGCCAAGGGAGATACGCAGTATTTT
13 | TRBD2 | TRBJ2-7 | . | TRBV6-6 | CASSPSGTYEQYF | TGTGCCAGCAGCCCAAGCGGGACCTACGAGCAGTACTTC
15 | . | TRBJ1-4 | . | TRBV6-1 | CASSELVRVNEKLFF | TGTGCCAGCAGTGAACTGGTCAGGGTCAATGAAAAACTGTTTTTT
14 | TRBD1 | TRBJ2-7 | . | TRBV19 | CASSNYRGDYEQYF | TGTGCCAGTAGTAACTACAGGGGCGATTACGAGCAGTACTTC
16 | TRBD1 | TRBJ1-2 | . | TRBV27 | CASSPDRAGVNYGYTF | TGTGCCAGCAGTCCTGACAGGGCCGGGGTTAACTATGGCTACACCTTC
16 | . | TRBJ1-5 | . | TRBV7-9 | CASSLISGEGNQPQHF | TGTGCCAGCAGCTTAATATCGGGGGAAGGCAATCAGCCCCAGCATTTT
18 | TRBD1 | TRBJ1-4 | . | TRBV6-4 | CASSDSKPKGAEGEKLFF | TGTGCCAGCAGTGACTCGAAACCAAAGGGGGCGGAAGGTGAAAAACTGTTTTTT
15 | . | TRBJ1-5 | . | TRBV19 | CASSIFGGSGQPQHF | TGTGCCAGTAGTATATTCGGGGGGTCAGGACAGCCCCAGCATTTT
15 | . | TRBJ2-7 | . | TRBV2 | CASREAPSSTYEQYF | TGTGCCAGCAGGGAGGCCCCGTCGAGCACCTACGAGCAGTACTTC
15 | . | TRBJ1-2 | . | TRBV21-1 | CASSKREGAAYGYTF | TGTGCCAGCAGCAAACGGGAGGGTGCGGCCTATGGCTACACCTTC
13 | . | TRBJ2-1 | . | TRBV11-3 | CASSLGRTGEQFF | TGTGCCAGCAGCTTAGGCAGGACGGGGGAGCAGTTCTTC
13 | TRBD1 | TRBJ1-2 | . | TRBV11-3 | CASSLDGQAGYTF | TGTGCCAGCAGCTTAGATGGACAGGCTGGCTACACCTTC
15 | TRBD1 | TRBJ2-7 | few | TRBV4-1 | CASSQDLGQGAEQYF | TGCGCCAGCAGCCAAGATCTGGGGCAGGGGGCCGAGCAGTACTTC
18 | TRBD1 | TRBJ2-1 | few | TRBV11-2 | CASSLEHLAATGGYEQFF | TGTGCCAGCAGCTTAGAGCATCTGGCGGCGACAGGGGGCTATGAGCAGTTCTTC
13 | . | TRBJ2-3 | . | TRBV6-5 | CASSPTTDMTVYF | TGTGCCAGCAGTCCGACGACAGACATGACAGTCTATTTT
17 | . | TRBJ2-2 | . | TRBV7-2 | CASSLAPRYPEGGELFF | TGTGCCAGCAGCTTAGCACCTCGGTATCCGGAGGGTGGGGAGCTGTTTTTT
16 | TRBD1 | TRBJ2-2 | . | TRBV7-7 | CASSKGQGSSTGELFF | TGTGCCAGCAGCAAGGGACAGGGGAGTTCCACCGGGGAGCTGTTTTTT